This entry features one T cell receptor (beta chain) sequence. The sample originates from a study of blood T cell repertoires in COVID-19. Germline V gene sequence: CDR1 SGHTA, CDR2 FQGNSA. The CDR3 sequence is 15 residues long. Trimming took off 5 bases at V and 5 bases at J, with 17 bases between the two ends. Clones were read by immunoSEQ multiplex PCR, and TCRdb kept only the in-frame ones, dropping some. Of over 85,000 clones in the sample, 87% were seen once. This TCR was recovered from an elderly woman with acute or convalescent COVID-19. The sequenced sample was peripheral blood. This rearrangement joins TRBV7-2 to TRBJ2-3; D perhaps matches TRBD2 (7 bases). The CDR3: CASSNPRGGVDTQYF. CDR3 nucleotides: TGTGCCAGCAGCAATCCTAGGGGGGGTGTAGATACGCAGTATTTT.